This T cell receptor beta chain was observed in a study of cytomegalovirus exposure and HLA in healthy donors. General study points: Across donors, most TCRs were seen rarely, yet some public ones were widespread. A later analysis linked some 17,000 TCR beta sequences to HLA alleles at 0.05 false discovery rate. Immune exposure was documented only through CMV serostatus. A later analysis linked a missense DCLRE1C variant to TCR beta V- and J-gene trimming.

Germline V gene sequence: CDR1 LGHNT, CDR2 FRNRAP. CDR3 length: 12 amino acids. V was trimmed by 5 bases and J by 6 bases, leaving 10 bases between them. This PCR relied on a set of 60 Vbeta primers and 13 Jbeta primers. Sequencing used immunoSEQ multiplex PCR; TCRdb keeps in-frame clones, though not all of them. The table shows about 140,000 clones, with almost 80% occurring only once. A note on this clone: No antigen is known for it.

The chain combines TRBV12-5 with TRBJ1-2; D perhaps matches TRBD1 (5 bases). Material: PBMCs. This clonotype originated in a man younger than 35 in good health and CMV-seronegative. CDR3 protein: CASGAGFDGYTF. CDR3 sequence (DNA): TGTGCTAGTGGTGCAGGGTTTGATGGCTACACCTTC.